This T cell receptor (beta chain) was recorded in a study of blood T cell repertoires in COVID-19 (dated by TCRdb to 2020 to 2022). In the study overall: Samples covering the acute and convalescent phases of COVID-19 were provided by collaborators in the United States, Italy and Spain. The material from the prospective study consisted of cDNA or gDNA derived from T cells, B-cell-depleted T cells, or PBMCs. Deeply sampled blood TCRbeta repertoires from subjects exposed to, actively infected with, or recovered from COVID-19 were included in the dataset. The repertoires were released in a freely available public database meant as a resource for research on the immune response to SARS-CoV-2. The samples were drawn from the first 160 participants of the ongoing ImmuneRACE study and from over a thousand subjects provided by 6 global collaborators. A de-identified subject ID, COVID-19 status, age in years and sex were almost always included in the sample metadata. Where available, HLA class I and class II types were taken from metadata supplied by the sample provider and were not determined by assay-based typing.

One collaborating source in Seattle enrolled patients during active infection and followed them longitudinally through the course of disease. Whole blood was collected in K2EDTA tubes by collaborating institutions according to the institutions' own protocols. Collaborator samples were shipped for TCRbeta analysis as frozen whole blood, isolated PBMCs, or DNA extracted from either sample type. General study outcomes and caveats: How much clinical and demographic metadata was included differed by source and by participant, and the metadata was provided uncurated.

TCRbeta CDR3 regions were amplified from genomic DNA using the immunoSEQ Assay, a bias-controlled multiplex PCR. The study's processing was this. The number of nucleated cells in each sample was estimated from the amplification of reference gene primers within the assay. To quantify the absolute abundance of each unique TCRbeta CDR3 rearrangement, sequence reads were collapsed and filtered. Productive Simpson clonality was computed per sample as the square root of Simpson's diversity index over productive rearrangements. The table comes from immuneACCESS by way of TCRdb, which keeps in-frame sequences with V and J called. Part of the clones is missing from these tables; in studies checked, under half for an unresolved V gene and the rest for unknown reasons. From that table come the V and J calls and clone size; the DNA was used to work out D and trimming. Here the sample has about 210,000 clones; about four fifths occur a single time. The top ten constitute approximately 7.8% of the sample.

Details on this clone: This receptor's antigen is unknown. No quality values exist for individual bases; no much larger clone is one base distant.

The source material was peripheral blood. This clonotype was obtained from a woman aged 55 to 70 with COVID-19, enrolled during active disease.

CDR3 sequence: CASSPPWGPEQFF. The nucleotide sequence reads as follows: TGTGCCAGCAGTCCCCCCTGGGGGCCTGAGCAGTTCTTC. The V and J segments used are TRBV12-3 or TRBV12-4 and TRBJ2-1; TRBD1 is possibly the D segment (6 matching bases). Trimming removed 5 bases from V and 9 bases from J, leaving 14 bases between the germline ends. The CDR3 goes from the cysteine to the phenylalanine over 13 residues. Only the CDR3 DNA is retained, 39 bases long and in frame from the first base.